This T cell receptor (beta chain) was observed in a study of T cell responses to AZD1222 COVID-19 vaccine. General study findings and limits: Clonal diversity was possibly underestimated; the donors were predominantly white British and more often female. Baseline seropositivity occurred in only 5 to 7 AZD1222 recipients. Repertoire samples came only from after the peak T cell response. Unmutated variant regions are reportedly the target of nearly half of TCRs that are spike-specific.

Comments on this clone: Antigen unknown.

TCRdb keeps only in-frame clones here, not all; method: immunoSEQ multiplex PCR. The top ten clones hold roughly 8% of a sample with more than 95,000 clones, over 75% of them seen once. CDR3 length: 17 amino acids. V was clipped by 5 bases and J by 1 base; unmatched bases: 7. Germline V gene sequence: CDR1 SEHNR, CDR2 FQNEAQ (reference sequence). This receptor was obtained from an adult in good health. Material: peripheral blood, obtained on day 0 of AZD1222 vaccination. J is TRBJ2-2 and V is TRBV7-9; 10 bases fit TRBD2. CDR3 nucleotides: TGTGCCAGCAGCCCCGGGAGCGGGAGGGGGAACACCGGGGAGCTGTTTTTT. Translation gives CASSPGSGRGNTGELFF.